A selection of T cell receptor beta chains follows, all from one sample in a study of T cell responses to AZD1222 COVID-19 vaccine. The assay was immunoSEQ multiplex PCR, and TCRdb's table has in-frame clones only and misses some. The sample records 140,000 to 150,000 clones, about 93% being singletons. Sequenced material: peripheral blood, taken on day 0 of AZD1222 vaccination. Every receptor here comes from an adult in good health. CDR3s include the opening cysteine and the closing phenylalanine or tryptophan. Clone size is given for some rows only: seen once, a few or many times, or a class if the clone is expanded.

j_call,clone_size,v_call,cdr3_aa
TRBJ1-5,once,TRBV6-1,CASSDRLHQPQHF
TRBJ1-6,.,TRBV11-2,CASSRQRSSYNSPLHF
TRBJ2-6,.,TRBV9,CASSSQGSPGIRGANVLTF
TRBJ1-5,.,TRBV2,CASNIQINQPQHF
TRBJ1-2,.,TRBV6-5,CASSYGAGGGYTF
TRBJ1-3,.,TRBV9,CASSAPQTHGPGNTIYF
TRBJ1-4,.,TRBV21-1,CASPPGGRGEKLFF
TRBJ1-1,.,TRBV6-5,CASSYSGQGNTEAFF
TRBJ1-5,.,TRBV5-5,CASSSGTATYNSNQPQHF
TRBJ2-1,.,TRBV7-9,CASSPTTTALNEQFF
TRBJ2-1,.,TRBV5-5,CASSFNPGTYLNNEQFF
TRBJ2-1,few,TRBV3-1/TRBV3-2,CASSVTSGYYNEQFF
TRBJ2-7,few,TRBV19,CASSRDSSYEQYF
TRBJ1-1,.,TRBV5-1,CASSLRPGTGVGTEAFF
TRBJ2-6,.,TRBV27,CASSTPGAGANVLTF
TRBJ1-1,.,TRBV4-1,CASSQLQGRGADIPEAFF
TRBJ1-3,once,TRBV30,CAWDDRGRRDTIYF